This T cell receptor (beta chain) appears in the sequencing data of a study of shared clonotypes between healthy human individuals. Whole-study results and caveats: Clonotypes not shared had lower generation probabilities than those common to all four donors. Blood was the only sampled material, and tissue repertoires likely differ.

At a deep level, the assay was run. The table came from immunoSEQ multiplex PCR; TCRdb's copy has only in-frame clones and leaves some out. The repertoire holds about 2 million clones, with 90% to 95% as singletons. Notes on this clone: The antigen is not known. A read error may produce the germline difference seen at one junction end. This sample includes further DNA sequences coding for the same CDR3.

Germline assignment: CDR1 SSHAT and CDR2 FNYEAQ (reference sequence). The CDR3 runs 15 residues. Both subsets, CD45RA+ naive and CD45RA-negative memory, were split from the CD4+ cells. What was sequenced was naive CD4+ T cells sorted from blood. Described subset: CD45RA+ positively selected. The TCR sequence derives from a man younger than 35 in good health. The chain is built from TRBV7-7 and TRBJ2-5; unclear D gene. CDR3 nucleotides: TGTGCTAGCAGCTTAGCCGGTGCGGTACAAGAGACCCAGTACTTC. Its protein is CASSLAGAVQETQYF.